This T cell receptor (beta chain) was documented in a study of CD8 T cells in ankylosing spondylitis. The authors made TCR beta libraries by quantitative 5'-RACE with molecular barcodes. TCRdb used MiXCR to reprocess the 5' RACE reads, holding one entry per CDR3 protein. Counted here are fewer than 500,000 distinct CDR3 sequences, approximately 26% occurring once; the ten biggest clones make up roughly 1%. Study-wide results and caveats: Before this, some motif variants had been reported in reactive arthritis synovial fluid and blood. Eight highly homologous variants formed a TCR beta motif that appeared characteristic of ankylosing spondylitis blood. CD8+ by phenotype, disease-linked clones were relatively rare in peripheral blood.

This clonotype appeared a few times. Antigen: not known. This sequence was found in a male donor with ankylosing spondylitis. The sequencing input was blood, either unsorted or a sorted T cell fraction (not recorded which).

CDR3 bases: TGTGCCAGCTGGAGAGGGACTAGCGGGAGAGCTACGCAGTATTTT. Translation: CASWRGTSGRATQYF. This rearrangement joins TRBV2 to TRBJ2-3, with 14 bases lining up with TRBD2. CDR3 length equals 15 residues. After removal of 8 bases from V and 8 bases from J, the junction contained 9 bases not matched to a gene. CDR1 and CDR2 (germline): SNHLY, FYNNEI.